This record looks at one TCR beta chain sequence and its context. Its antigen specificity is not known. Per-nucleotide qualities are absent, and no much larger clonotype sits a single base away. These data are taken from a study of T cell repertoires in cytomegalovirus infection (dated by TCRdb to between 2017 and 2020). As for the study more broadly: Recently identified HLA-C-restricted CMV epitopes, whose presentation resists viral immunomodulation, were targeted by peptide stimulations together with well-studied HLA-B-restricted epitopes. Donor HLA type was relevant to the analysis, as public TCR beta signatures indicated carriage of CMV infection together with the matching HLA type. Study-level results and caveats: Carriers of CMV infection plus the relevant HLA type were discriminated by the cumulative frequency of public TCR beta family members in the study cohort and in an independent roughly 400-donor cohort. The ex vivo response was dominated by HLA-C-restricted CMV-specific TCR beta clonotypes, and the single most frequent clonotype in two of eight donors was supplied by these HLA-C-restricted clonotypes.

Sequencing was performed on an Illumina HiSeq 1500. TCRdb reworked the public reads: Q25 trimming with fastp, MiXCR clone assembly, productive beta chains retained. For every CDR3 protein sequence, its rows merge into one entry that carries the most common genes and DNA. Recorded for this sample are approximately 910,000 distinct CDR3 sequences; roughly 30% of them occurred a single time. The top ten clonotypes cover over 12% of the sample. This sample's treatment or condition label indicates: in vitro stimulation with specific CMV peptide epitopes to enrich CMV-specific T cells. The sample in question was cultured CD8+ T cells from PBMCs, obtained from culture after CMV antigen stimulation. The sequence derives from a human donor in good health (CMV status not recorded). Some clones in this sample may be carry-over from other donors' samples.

The bases read TGCAGTGCTCAACTAGCGGGGGGGAACAATGAGCAGTTCTTC. Translation gives CSAQLAGGNNEQFF. The receptor chain draws on TRBV20-1 and TRBJ2-1; TRBD2 matches 13 bases in the middle. Including cysteine and phenylalanine, the CDR3 has 14 amino acids. Kept here is only the CDR3 DNA, which spans 42 bases and is read in frame from base 1. In the germline V gene (reference sequence), CDR1 corresponds to DFQATT and CDR2 to SNEGSKA. V ends up 5 bases short and J 5 bases short, with an unmatched junction base count of 3.